Given below is one T cell receptor (beta chain) in context. Each hyperthyroidism patient was newly diagnosed, with under 2 months' duration, and aged 18 to 65. The germline gives CDR1 LNHDA, CDR2 SQIVND (reference sequence). CDR3 size: 17 residues. The V segment lost 6 bases and the J segment 0 bases; nucleotides outside the gene matches: 8. The authors amplified TCR beta CDR3 regions from RNA transcripts. Amplification began with first-round RT-PCR using HTBI primers, then second-round multiplex PCR was performed. One entry per CDR3 protein results from TCRdb running MiXCR on the multiplex PCR reads. The sample contains some 1.1 million distinct CDR3 sequences, about 36% of which appear only once. The sample originates from a study of Graves' ophthalmopathy and Graves' hyperthyroidism. Study at large: The term stable hyperthyroidism indicated an absence of ophthalmopathy within 18 months of follow-up.

Sequenced: peripheral blood or thyroid tissue (not recorded which). The TCR sequence derives from an adult man with Graves' hyperthyroidism. The chain links TRBV19 to TRBJ1-3, with 10 bases that match TRBD1. The CDR3 region is CASSGPGQGLSGNTIYF. CDR3 bases: TGTGCCAGTAGCGGACCGGGACAGGGGCTCTCTGGAAACACCATATATTTT.